Below are 31 T cell receptor beta chains sequenced from a single sample in a study of blood T cell repertoires in COVID-19. Clones were sequenced by immunoSEQ multiplex PCR, and TCRdb holds only the in-frame ones, with some missing. The data hold 20,000 to 25,000 clones, with more than 80% observed a single time. What was sequenced was peripheral blood. The receptors stem from a human donor in a cohort sampled during active COVID-19.

This clone is a singleton in its sample. The V gene is TRBV9, the J gene TRBJ2-2; possible D gene TRBD2, 6 bases. The CDR3 is made up of 16 amino acids. Looked up from germline, CDR1 is SGDLS and CDR2 is YYNGEE. Trimming stripped 4 bases from V and 0 bases from J, with 13 bases between. CDR3 sequence reads: CASSKGQRANTGELFF. The DNA of the CDR3 is TGTGCCAGCAGCAAAGGCCAGCGGGCGAACACCGGGGAGCTGTTTTTT.

This chain connects TRBV10-1 to TRBJ2-4; TRBD1 matches 7 bases. Trimming removed 6 bases from V and 2 bases from J; junction bases left unmatched: 10. The CDR3 length is 16 residues. Germline CDR1 reads WNHNN; CDR2 reads SYGVQD (reference sequence). This CDR3 is CASSGTPGQPKNIQYF. The CDR3 DNA is TGCGCCAGCAGCGGCACCCCGGGACAGCCCAAAAACATTCAGTACTTC.

V usage is TRBV9 and J usage is TRBJ2-2; D remains unclear. This CDR3 has 14 amino acids. Per the germline V gene, CDR1 is SGDLS and CDR2 is YYNGEE. V was pared by 1 base and J by 7 bases, with 11 bases between. In nucleotides, the CDR3 is TGTGCCAGCAGCGTAAGGCTAGACGACGGGGAGCTGTTTTTT. It codes for CASSVRLDDGELFF. The whole variable domain, filled in from reference TRBV9 and TRBJ2-2, reads DSGVTQTPKHLITATGQRVTLRCSPRSGDLSVYWYQQSLDQGLQFLIQYYNGEERAKGNILERFSAQQFPDLHSELNLSSLELGDSALYFCASSVRLDDGELFFGEGSRLTVL.

The chain uses TRBV27 and TRBJ2-2; 10 bases are shared with TRBD2. The CDR3 runs 16 residues. V lost 3 bases, J lost 4 bases, and 5 bases stayed unmatched. Germline V gene lookup returns CDR1 MNHEY and CDR2 SMNVEV (reference sequence). Here the CDR3 DNA reads TGTGCCAGCAGTTTGGTACTAGCGGGGTTCACCGGGGAGCTGTTTTTT. Translated: CASSLVLAGFTGELFF.

J is TRBJ1-5 and V is TRBV2, with D maybe TRBD1 (6 bases). The germline V gene encodes CDR1 SNHLY and CDR2 FYNNEI. There are 15 residues in the CDR3. V was shortened by 6 bases and J by 5 bases, with 17 bases between the two germline ends. The CDR3 sequence: CASRGQNPSHQPQHF. The CDR3 nucleotides are TGTGCCAGCAGGGGACAAAACCCTTCGCATCAGCCCCAGCATTTT.

The chain has TRBV6-5 and TRBJ2-7; 7 bases map to TRBD1. The CDR3 sequence is 13 residues long. Trimming removed 5 bases from V and 2 bases from J; junction bases left unmatched: 3. Germline V CDR1 and CDR2: MNHEY, SVGAGI. Written as DNA, the CDR3 is TGTGCCAGCAGTCACGACAGGGCCTACGAGCAGTACTTC. Amino acid sequence: CASSHDRAYEQYF.

The chain recombines TRBV7-2 with TRBJ1-2; the D is unclear. Trimming removed 5 bases at V and 1 base at J, with 8 bases between. Germline V gene sequence: CDR1 SGHTA, CDR2 FQGNSA. The CDR3 runs to 13 residues. DNA of the CDR3: TGTGCCAGCAGCCCTAAAATTAACTATGGCTACACCTTC. This codes for CASSPKINYGYTF. The whole variable domain, filled in from reference TRBV7-2 and TRBJ1-2, reads GAGVSQSPSNKVTEKGKDVELRCDPISGHTALYWYRQSLGQGLEFLIYFQGNSAPDKSGLPSDRFSAERTGGSVSTLTIQRTQQEDSAVYLCASSPKINYGYTFGSGTRLTVV.

The chain recombines TRBV7-8 with TRBJ2-3, with TRBD1 matching 7 bases. V gave up 0 bases and J gave up 2 bases; unmatched junction bases: 2. The CDR3 is made up of 15 amino acids. Germline V gene sequence: CDR1 SGHVS, CDR2 FQNEAQ. CDR3 region: CASSLAGQFTDTQYF. The CDR3 DNA is TGTGCCAGCAGCTTAGCGGGACAGTTCACAGATACGCAGTATTTT. Using reference TRBV7-8 and TRBJ2-3 for the parts outside the CDR3, the full variable domain is GAGVSQSPRYKVAKRGQDVALRCDPISGHVSLFWYQQALGQGPEFLTYFQNEAQLDKSGLPSDRFFAERPEGSVSTLKIQRTQQEDSAVYLCASSLAGQFTDTQYFGPGTRLTVL.

V gene TRBV11-2 combines with J gene TRBJ2-3, with 7 bases lining up with TRBD2. Germline loops: CDR1 SGHAT, CDR2 FQNNGV. The ends lost 4 bases at V and 1 base at J; junction bases unmatched: 8. This CDR3 comprises 16 residues. The CDR3 DNA reads TGTGCCAGCAGCTCAAGGGGACGGGGGGGCACAGATACGCAGTATTTT. Its protein product is CASSSRGRGGTDTQYF.

V usage is TRBV10-3 and J usage is TRBJ1-6, with 7 nucleotides matching TRBD1. The CDR3 totals 15 residues. Looked up from germline, CDR1 is ENHRY and CDR2 is SYGVKD. Trimming cost V 3 bases and J 10 bases; bases outside gene matches: 9. CDR3 sequence (DNA): TGTGCCATCAGTGAACGAGGGGGCAGAGACTCACCCCTCCACTTT. Its protein product is CAISERGGRDSPLHF.

The chain links TRBV5-5 to TRBJ1-3, with 9 nucleotides matching TRBD1. J was trimmed by 2 bases and V by 0 bases; bases with no gene match: 3. The CDR3 totals 16 residues. Per germline, CDR1 SGHKS and CDR2 YYEKEE (reference sequence). Here the CDR3 DNA reads TGTGCCAGCAGCTTGGGCACAGGGGGCGCTGGAAACACCATATATTTT. Protein product: CASSLGTGGAGNTIYF.

This clone appeared a single time. The chain carries TRBV15 and TRBJ2-7; TRBD1 aligns across 9 bases. The V gene's germline CDR1 is LNHNV and CDR2 YYDKDF (reference sequence). After removal of 6 bases from V and 3 bases from J, the junction contained 6 bases not matched to a gene. CDR3 length: 14 residues. The CDR3 DNA is TGTGCCACCAGTCCCCGGGACAGGGTCTACGAGCAGTACTTC. It translates to CATSPRDRVYEQYF.

This clone was seen only once. The CDR3 DNA follows: TGTGCCAGCAGTTACGGGCCGGGAACATTGAGCAATCAGCCCCAGCATTTT. Amino acid sequence: CASSYGPGTLSNQPQHF. This sequence joins TRBV6-2 or TRBV6-3 and TRBJ1-5; D call uncertain. The V end lost 2 bases, the J end lost 1 base, and 15 bases lay between the germline ends. CDR3 length equals 17 residues. Germline CDR1 reads MNHEY; CDR2 reads SVGEGT.

CDR3 coding DNA: TGTGCCAGCAGCTCAAACGACAGGGCTCACTATGGCTACACCTTC. It codes for CASSSNDRAHYGYTF. The V gene is TRBV2, the J gene TRBJ1-2, with 7 bases lining up with TRBD1. This CDR3 spans 15 amino acids. The germline CDR1 and CDR2 sequences are SNHLY and FYNNEI. The ends lost 6 bases at V and 3 bases at J; junction bases unmatched: 10.

The rearrangement links TRBV6-1 to TRBJ1-1; perhaps TRBD1 as D (6 bases). Trimming took off 2 bases at V and 0 bases at J, with 7 bases between the two ends. This CDR3 region has 14 residues. Germline CDR1 reads MNHNS; CDR2 reads SASEGT. The CDR3 coding sequence is TGTGCCAGCAGTGAAAAGGGGGTGAACACTGAAGCTTTCTTT. It codes for CASSEKGVNTEAFF.

The chain carries TRBV19 and TRBJ1-2, with a possible D match to TRBD1 (5 bases). CDR3 length: 13 amino acids. The V end was cut by 5 bases, the J end by 2 bases, with 9 bases between. Germline CDR1 LNHDA, CDR2 SQIVND (reference sequence). The CDR3 DNA sequence: TGTGCCAGTAGTCCCCAGGGAAACTATGGCTACACCTTC. It is translated as CASSPQGNYGYTF.

This clone has just one count. The chain carries TRBV29-1 and TRBJ2-3; 14 bases map to TRBD2. Germline trimming cut 7 bases from V and 2 bases from J; bases unmatched to any gene: 11. There are 17 residues in the CDR3. Germline V CDR1 and CDR2: SQVTM, ANQGSEA. The CDR3 loop is CSAERTSGGFYTDTQYF. In DNA, the CDR3 is TGCAGCGCCGAGAGGACTAGCGGGGGGTTCTACACAGATACGCAGTATTTT.

The gene calls are TRBV30 and TRBJ2-1, with TRBD2 matching 10 bases. CDR3 length: 18 residues. V was pared by 4 bases and J by 9 bases, with 21 bases of the junction left unmatched. From germline, CDR1 is GTSNPN and CDR2 SVGIG (reference sequence). In DNA, the CDR3 is TGTGCCTGGACCGCGGGACTAGCGCCGTCCTACCCGGGGGGTGAGCAGTTCTTC. It codes for CAWTAGLAPSYPGGEQFF.

V gene TRBV5-4 combines with J gene TRBJ2-7; 14 bases map to TRBD2. Germline V gene sequence: CDR1 SGHNT, CDR2 YYREEE (reference sequence). The CDR3 runs to 15 residues. V lost 2 bases, J lost 6 bases, and 4 bases stayed unmatched. This chain's CDR3 is CASSFTGTSGGEQYF. CDR3 nucleotides: TGTGCCAGCAGCTTCACCGGGACTAGCGGGGGCGAGCAGTACTTC.

This chain joins TRBV6-2 or TRBV6-3 and TRBJ1-5, with D perhaps TRBD1 (6 bases). Germline CDR1 is MNHEY and CDR2 is SVGEGT. Trimming took off 5 bases at V and 4 bases at J, with 12 bases between the two ends. This CDR3 region has 14 residues. The CDR3 reads CASSATGLNQPQHF. The CDR3 DNA follows: TGTGCCAGCAGTGCAACAGGGCTAAATCAGCCCCAGCATTTT.

In this sample, this clone turned up once. The V gene is TRBV29-1, the J gene TRBJ1-3; D possibly corresponds to TRBD1 (6 bases). The germline gives CDR1 SQVTM, CDR2 ANQGSEA. V gave up 3 bases and J gave up 0 bases, with 12 bases separating them. This CDR3 spans 15 amino acids. This CDR3 reads CSVDVTGASGNTIYF. The DNA of the CDR3 is TGCAGCGTTGATGTGACAGGTGCCTCTGGAAACACCATATATTTT.

This clone was seen a few times. The V and J genes are TRBV4-2 and TRBJ1-3; D may be TRBD1 (6 bases). In germline, CDR1 is LGHNA, CDR2 YNFKEQ. Trimming cost V 0 bases and J 4 bases, with 13 bases left between them. There are 16 residues in the CDR3. CDR3 nucleotide sequence: TGTGCCAGCAGCCAAGATCTGGCAGGGGCAGGAAACACCATATATTTT. Its protein is CASSQDLAGAGNTIYF.

The chain couples TRBV5-4 to TRBJ2-5; a weak D match, TRBD1 (6 bases). V lost 5 bases and J lost 4, with 18 bases in between. The CDR3 length is 15 residues. Germline V gene sequence: CDR1 SGHNT, CDR2 YYREEE (reference sequence). The CDR3 nucleotides read TGTGCCAGCAGTTACGGGACATCTGGGGGAGAGACCCAGTACTTC. Its translation is CASSYGTSGGETQYF.

The chain has TRBV6-1 and TRBJ1-6, with 8 positions matching TRBD1. CDR3 size: 15 residues. Germline V gives CDR1 MNHNS, CDR2 SASEGT. With 3 bases clipped from V and 6 bases from J, the junction kept 4 bases outside the gene matches. The CDR3 DNA reads as TGTGCCAGCAGTGAGCAGGGGGCAGGTAATTCACCCCTCCACTTT. Translation: CASSEQGAGNSPLHF.

The CDR3 nucleotides are TGCAGCGTTGTGTCAGGGATGAACACTGAAGCTTTCTTT. Translation: CSVVSGMNTEAFF. V gene TRBV29-1 combines with J gene TRBJ1-1; D might be TRBD1 (5 bases). The CDR3 length is 13 residues. V was pared by 4 bases and J by 0 bases, with 9 bases between. The germline gives CDR1 SQVTM, CDR2 ANQGSEA.

This chain uses TRBV4-1 with TRBJ2-3; 12 nucleotides match TRBD1. The CDR3 sequence is 16 residues long. V gave up 4 bases and J gave up 5 bases; unmatched junction bases: 7. Germline V gives CDR1 MGHRA, CDR2 YSYEKL. The CDR3 loop reads CASSLPGQGAQDTQYF. The CDR3 DNA sequence: TGCGCCAGCAGCCTACCGGGACAGGGGGCTCAAGATACGCAGTATTTT.

This chain uses TRBV11-2 with TRBJ2-2, with 11 bases lining up with TRBD1. The CDR3 length is 16 residues. Trimming at V came to 5 bases and at J to 2 bases, leaving 4 bases not matched to a gene. Germline V CDR1 and CDR2: SGHAT, FQNNGV. CDR3 nucleotides: TGTGCCAGCAGCCAGAGGACAGGGGGCAACACCGGGGAGCTGTTTTTT. Translated, it gives CASSQRTGGNTGELFF. The whole variable domain, remainder taken from reference TRBV11-2 and TRBJ2-2, is EAGVAQSPRYKIIEKRQSVAFWCNPISGHATLYWYQQILGQGPKLLIQFQNNGVVDDSQLPKDRFSAERLKGVDSTLKIQPAKLEDSAVYLCASSQRTGGNTGELFFGEGSRLTVL.

This clone was seen once. The V call is TRBV19, the J call TRBJ1-2, with 9 bases fitting TRBD1. Germline V CDR1 and CDR2: LNHDA, SQIVND (reference sequence). The CDR3 contains 16 residues. The V and J ends lost 4 bases and 3 bases, in that order; junction bases with no gene match: 9. CDR3 residues: CASSNGQGILDYGYTF. The CDR3 DNA reads as TGTGCCAGTAGTAACGGACAGGGGATCTTAGACTATGGCTACACCTTC.

This clone is a singleton in its sample. The V and J genes are TRBV6-1 and TRBJ2-1; TRBD2 matches 15 bases. There are 19 residues in the CDR3. V trimming: 2 bases; J trimming: 2 bases; junction bases outside the gene matches: 7. Per the germline V gene, CDR1 is MNHNS and CDR2 is SASEGT. The CDR3 sequence is CASSERGTSGGLTYNEQFF. Here the CDR3 DNA reads TGTGCCAGCAGTGAAAGGGGGACTAGCGGGGGGCTAACCTACAATGAGCAGTTCTTC.

The CDR3 reads CASSRDRVGDQPQHF. The CDR3 region has the DNA TGTGCCAGCAGCCGTGACAGGGTAGGCGATCAGCCCCAGCATTTT. The chain joins TRBV7-9 to TRBJ1-5, with 7 bases lining up with TRBD1. Looked up from germline, CDR1 is SEHNR and CDR2 is FQNEAQ (reference sequence). J gave up 5 bases and V 5 bases, and 9 bases lay outside the gene matches. The CDR3 loop spans 15 amino acids.

DNA for the CDR3: TGTGCCAGCAGCTCGGGGACAGTGGGGGAGCCCCAGCATTTT. Translation: CASSSGTVGEPQHF. The rearrangement links TRBV7-9 to TRBJ1-5, with 7 positions matching TRBD1. Looked up from germline, CDR1 is SEHNR and CDR2 is FQNEAQ (reference sequence). The ends lost 4 bases at V and 8 bases at J; junction bases unmatched: 8. CDR3 length: 14 amino acids. Full variable domain (missing parts from reference TRBV7-9 and TRBJ1-5): DTGVSQNPRHKITKRGQNVTFRCDPISEHNRLYWYRQTLGQGPEFLTYFQNEAQLEKSRLLSDRFSAERPKGSFSTLEIQRTEQGDSAMYLCASSSGTVGEPQHFGDGTRLSIL.